This T cell receptor beta chain comes out of a study of T cell responses to AZD1222 COVID-19 vaccine. At the level of the study: Second-dose timings of about 4 or about 12 weeks were pooled.

Sequencing used immunoSEQ multiplex PCR; TCRdb keeps in-frame clones, though not all of them. This table has tens of thousands of clones, around 84% appearing once. Points on this clone: Antigen: not known.

Findings of the study overall: CD4 TCRs linked to vaccination spanned spike, dominating at 160-218 and 743-854.

CDR3 length equals 18 residues. V was cut by 0 bases and J by 0 bases, with 17 bases left in between. CDR1 and CDR2 from the germline V gene are GTSNPN and SVGIG (reference sequence). This clonotype originated in an adult in good health. V is TRBV30 and J is TRBJ1-4; D gene unclear. The source was peripheral blood, collected on day 0 of AZD1222 vaccination. The DNA for the CDR3 is TGTGCCTGGAGTGTCGGACGGATGGGGATTGCAACTAATGAAAAACTGTTTTTT. It yields the protein CAWSVGRMGIATNEKLFF.